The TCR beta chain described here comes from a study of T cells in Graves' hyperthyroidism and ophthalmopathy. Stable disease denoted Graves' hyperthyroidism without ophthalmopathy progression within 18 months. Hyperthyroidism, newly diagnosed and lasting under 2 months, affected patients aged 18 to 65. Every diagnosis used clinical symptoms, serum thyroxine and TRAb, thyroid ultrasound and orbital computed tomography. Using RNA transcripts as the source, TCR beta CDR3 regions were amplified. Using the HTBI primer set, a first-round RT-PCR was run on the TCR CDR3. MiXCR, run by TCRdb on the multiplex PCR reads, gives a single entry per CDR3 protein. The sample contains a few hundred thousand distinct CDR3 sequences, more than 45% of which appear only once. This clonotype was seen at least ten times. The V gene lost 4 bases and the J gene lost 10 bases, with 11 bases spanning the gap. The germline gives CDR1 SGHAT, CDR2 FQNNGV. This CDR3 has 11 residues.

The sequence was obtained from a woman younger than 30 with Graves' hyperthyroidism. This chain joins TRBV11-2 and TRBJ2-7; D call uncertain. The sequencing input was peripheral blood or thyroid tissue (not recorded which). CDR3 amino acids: CASSSPAPQYF. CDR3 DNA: TGTGCCAGCAGCTCCCCGGCTCCCCAGTACTTC.